The T cell receptor beta chain under discussion was sequenced for a study of blood T cell repertoires in COVID-19. Study summary: Samples of COVID-19 (acute and convalescent) were obtained from the United States, Italy and Spain.

This clone appeared a single time. This CDR3 region has 16 residues. CDR1 SGDLS and CDR2 YYNGEE come from the germline V gene. J was trimmed by 8 bases and V by 3 bases; bases with no gene match: 8. Measured with immunoSEQ multiplex PCR; TCRdb has only the in-frame clones, and not every one. The profile covers some 260,000 clones, with around 84% appearing a single time and approximately 4% taken by the ten largest. The sequence was collected from a man under 40 with acute COVID-19. What was sequenced was PBMCs or T cells enriched from blood (not recorded which). V and J are TRBV9 and TRBJ2-1; 13 bases line up with TRBD2. CDR3 nucleotide sequence: TGTGCCAGCAGCGGGGGGACTAGCGGGACCAACTATGAGCAGTTCTTC. This sequence encodes CASSGGTSGTNYEQFF.